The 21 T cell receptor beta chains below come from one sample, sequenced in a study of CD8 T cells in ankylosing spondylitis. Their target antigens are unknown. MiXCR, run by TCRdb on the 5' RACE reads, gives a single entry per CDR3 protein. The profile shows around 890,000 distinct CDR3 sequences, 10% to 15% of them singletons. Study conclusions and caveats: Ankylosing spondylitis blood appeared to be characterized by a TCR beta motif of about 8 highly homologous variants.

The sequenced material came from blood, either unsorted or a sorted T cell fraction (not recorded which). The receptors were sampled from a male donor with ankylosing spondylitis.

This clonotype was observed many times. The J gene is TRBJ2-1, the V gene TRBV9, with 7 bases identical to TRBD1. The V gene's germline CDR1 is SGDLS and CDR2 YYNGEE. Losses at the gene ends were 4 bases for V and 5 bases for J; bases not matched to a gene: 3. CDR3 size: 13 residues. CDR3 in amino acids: CASSIDRDNEQFF. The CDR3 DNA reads TGTGCCAGCAGCATTGACAGGGACAATGAGCAGTTCTTC.

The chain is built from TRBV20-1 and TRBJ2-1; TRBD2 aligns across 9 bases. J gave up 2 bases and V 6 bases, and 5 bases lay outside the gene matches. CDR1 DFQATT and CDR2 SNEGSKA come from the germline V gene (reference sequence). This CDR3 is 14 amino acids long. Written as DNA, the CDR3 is TGCAGTGCCTTAGCGGGAGTGACCTACAATGAGCAGTTCTTC. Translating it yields CSALAGVTYNEQFF.

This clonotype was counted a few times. The CDR3 spells CASSFSLGQVNSPLHF. The CDR3 DNA is TGTGCCAGCAGCTTTAGCCTTGGACAGGTTAATTCACCCCTCCACTTT. This chain links TRBV7-2 with TRBJ1-6; 7 bases match TRBD1. Losses at the gene ends were 3 bases for V and 6 bases for J; bases not matched to a gene: 8. The CDR3 runs 16 residues. Germline loops: CDR1 SGHTA, CDR2 FQGNSA.

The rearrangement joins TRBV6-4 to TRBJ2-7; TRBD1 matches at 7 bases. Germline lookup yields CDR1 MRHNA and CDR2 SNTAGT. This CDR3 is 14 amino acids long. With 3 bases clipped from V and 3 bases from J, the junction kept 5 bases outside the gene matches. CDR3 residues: CASSDPGQSYEQYF. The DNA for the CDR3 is TGTGCCAGCAGTGATCCGGGACAGAGCTACGAGCAGTACTTC.

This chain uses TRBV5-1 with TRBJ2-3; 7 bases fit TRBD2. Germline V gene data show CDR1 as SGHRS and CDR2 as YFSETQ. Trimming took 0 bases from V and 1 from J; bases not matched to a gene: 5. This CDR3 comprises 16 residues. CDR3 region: CASSLGVAGGTDTQYF. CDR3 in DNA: TGCGCCAGCAGCTTGGGGGTAGCGGGTGGCACAGATACGCAGTATTTT.

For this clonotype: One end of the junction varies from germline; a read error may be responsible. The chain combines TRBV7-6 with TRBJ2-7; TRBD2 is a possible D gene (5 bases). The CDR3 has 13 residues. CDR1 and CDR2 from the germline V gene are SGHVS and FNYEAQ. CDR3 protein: CASSSRSRGPLHF. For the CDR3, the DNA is TGTGCCAGCAGCTCGCGGTCCCGCGGGCCTTTACACTTC.

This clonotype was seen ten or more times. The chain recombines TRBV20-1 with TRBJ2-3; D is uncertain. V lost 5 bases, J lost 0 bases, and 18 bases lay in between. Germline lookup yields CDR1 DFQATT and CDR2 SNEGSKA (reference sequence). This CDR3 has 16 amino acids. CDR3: CSAGYSRVGSTDTQYF. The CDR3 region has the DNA TGCAGTGCTGGGTACAGTCGGGTTGGTAGCACAGATACGCAGTATTTT.

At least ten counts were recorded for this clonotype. CDR3 loop: CASSLPPGLGRNEQFF. For the CDR3, the DNA is TGTGCCAGCAGTCTACCGCCGGGACTAGGGCGCAATGAGCAGTTCTTC. This chain links TRBV28 with TRBJ2-1, with 8 bases lining up with TRBD2. V lost 5 bases and J lost 6; bases outside the gene matches: 12. This CDR3 has 16 residues. Germline CDR1 and CDR2: MDHEN and SYDVKM.

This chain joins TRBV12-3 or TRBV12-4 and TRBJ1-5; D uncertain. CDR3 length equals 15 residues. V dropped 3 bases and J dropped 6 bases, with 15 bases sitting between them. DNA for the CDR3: TGTGCCAGCAGTTTCGTCCAGAACGAGGGTCAGCCCCAGCATTTT. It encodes CASSFVQNEGQPQHF.

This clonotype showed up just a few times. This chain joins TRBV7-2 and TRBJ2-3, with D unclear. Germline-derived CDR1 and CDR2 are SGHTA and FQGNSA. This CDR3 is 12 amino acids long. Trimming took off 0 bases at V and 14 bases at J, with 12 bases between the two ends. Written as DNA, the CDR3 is TGTGCCAGCAGCTTAGCGCTTGGGTTCGGGTATTTT. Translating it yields CASSLALGFGYF.

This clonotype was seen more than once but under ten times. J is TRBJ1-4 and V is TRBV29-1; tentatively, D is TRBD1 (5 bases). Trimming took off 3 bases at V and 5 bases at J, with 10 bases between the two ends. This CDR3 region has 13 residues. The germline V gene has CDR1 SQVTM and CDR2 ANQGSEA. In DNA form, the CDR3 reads TGCAGCGTTGAGGGGTCAGGGAATGAAAAACTGTTTTTT. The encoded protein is CSVEGSGNEKLFF.

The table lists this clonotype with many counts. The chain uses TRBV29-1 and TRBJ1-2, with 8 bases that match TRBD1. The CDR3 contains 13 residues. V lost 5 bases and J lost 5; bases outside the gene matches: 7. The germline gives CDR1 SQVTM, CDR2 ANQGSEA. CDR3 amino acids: CSVQDREDYGYTF. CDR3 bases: TGCAGCGTTCAGGACAGGGAAGATTATGGCTACACCTTC.

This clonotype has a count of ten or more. The CDR3 region has the DNA TGTGCCAGCAGTCGGGACAGCTCTGGCTACACCTTC. Its protein product is CASSRDSSGYTF. The rearrangement uses TRBV6-6 and TRBJ1-2, with 7 bases aligning to TRBD1. CDR1 is MNHNY and CDR2 is SVGAGI in the germline V gene (reference sequence). The CDR3 totals 12 residues. V was clipped by 5 bases and J by 7 bases; unmatched bases: 4.

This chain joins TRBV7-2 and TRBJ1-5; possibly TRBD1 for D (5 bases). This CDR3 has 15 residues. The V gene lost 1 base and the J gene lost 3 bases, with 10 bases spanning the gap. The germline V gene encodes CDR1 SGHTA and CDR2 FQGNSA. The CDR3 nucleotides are TGTGCCAGCAGCTTAGGCGCAGGGATCAATCAGCCCCAGCATTTT. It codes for CASSLGAGINQPQHF.

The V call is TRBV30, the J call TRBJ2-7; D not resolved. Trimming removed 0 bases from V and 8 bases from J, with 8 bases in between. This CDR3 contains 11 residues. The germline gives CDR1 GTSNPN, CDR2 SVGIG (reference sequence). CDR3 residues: CAWSVQQKQYF. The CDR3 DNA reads TGTGCCTGGAGTGTACAACAGAAGCAGTACTTC.

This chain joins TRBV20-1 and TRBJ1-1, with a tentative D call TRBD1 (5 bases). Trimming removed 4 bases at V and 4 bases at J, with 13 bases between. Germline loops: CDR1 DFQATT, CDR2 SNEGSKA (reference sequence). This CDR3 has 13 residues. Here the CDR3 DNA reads TGCAGTGCTACCCCTCCGAGGGGCACTGAAGCTTTCTTT. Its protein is CSATPPRGTEAFF.

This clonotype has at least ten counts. The CDR3 bases are TGTGCCAGCAGCCAAGCGGCTAAGGGAAATGAGCAGTTCTTC. It codes for CASSQAAKGNEQFF. The genes are TRBV4-2 and TRBJ2-1; D remains unclear. The V gene lost 1 base and the J gene lost 7 bases, with 11 bases spanning the gap. There are 14 residues in the CDR3. Looked up from germline, CDR1 is LGHNA and CDR2 is YNFKEQ.

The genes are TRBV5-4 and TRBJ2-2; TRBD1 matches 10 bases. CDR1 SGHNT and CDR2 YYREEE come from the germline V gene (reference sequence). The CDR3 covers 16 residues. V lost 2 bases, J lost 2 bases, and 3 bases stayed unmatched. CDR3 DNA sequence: TGTGCCAGCAGCTTACGGACAGGGGGTAACACCGGGGAGCTGTTTTTT. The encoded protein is CASSLRTGGNTGELFF.

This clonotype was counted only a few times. CDR3 sequence (DNA): TGTGCCAGCAGCGTGGGGCTAGCGGGGTACACGCAGTATTTT. It specifies CASSVGLAGYTQYF. The chain recombines TRBV7-3 with TRBJ2-3, with TRBD2 identical over 9 bases. This CDR3 region has 14 residues. Per the germline V gene, CDR1 is SGHTA and CDR2 is FQGTGA. V dropped 5 bases and J dropped 9; count of bases not matched to a gene: 9.

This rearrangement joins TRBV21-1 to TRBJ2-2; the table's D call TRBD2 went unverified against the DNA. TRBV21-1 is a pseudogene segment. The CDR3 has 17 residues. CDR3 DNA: TGTGCCAGCGGGAGTAGCGGGAGGGCCGGTTGGACCGGGGAGCTGTTTTTT. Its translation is CASGSSGRAGWTGELFF.

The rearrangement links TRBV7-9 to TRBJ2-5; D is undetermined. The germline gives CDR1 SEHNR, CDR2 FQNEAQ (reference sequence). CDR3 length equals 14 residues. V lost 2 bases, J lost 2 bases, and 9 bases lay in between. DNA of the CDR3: TGTGCCAGCAGCTTAAGTGGCAGGCAAGAGACCCAGTACTTC. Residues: CASSLSGRQETQYF.